This T cell receptor (beta chain) is from a study of blood T cell repertoires in COVID-19. Whole-study context: The study drew acute and convalescent COVID-19 samples from the United States, Italy and Spain. PBMCs, B-cell-depleted T cells, or T cells were the source of the cDNA or gDNA that made up the material.

Repertoires were generated with immunoSEQ multiplex PCR, while TCRdb's copy carries only in-frame clones and drops some. The sample has just over 250,000 clones, about 90% seen once. V shed 6 bases and J shed 4 bases, with 12 bases lying between them. This CDR3 contains 13 residues. Germline V lookup: CDR1 SGHTA, CDR2 FQGTGA. The sequenced material came from peripheral blood. This chain joins TRBV7-3 and TRBJ1-1, with D unclear. The TCR sequence derives from a woman in her fifties or sixties with acute or convalescent COVID-19. CDR3 amino acids: CASSRLEATEAFF. The CDR3 DNA sequence: TGTGCCAGCAGTCGGCTTGAGGCCACTGAAGCTTTCTTT. Full variable domain (rest looked up from reference TRBV7-3 and TRBJ1-1): GAGVSQTPSNKVTEKGKYVELRCDPISGHTALYWYRQSLGQGPEFLIYFQGTGAADDSGLPNDRFFAVRPEGSVSTLKIQRTERGDSAVYLCASSRLEATEAFFGQGTRLTVV.